This T cell receptor (beta chain) was obtained from a study of human T cells and chemical hapten exposure. Study results and caveats: Since the donors had alopecia, their immune response may not be the same as that of healthy people.

TCRdb re-analysed the RACE reads in MiXCR, keeping a single row per CDR3 protein. The repertoire holds about 40,000 distinct CDR3 sequences, with approximately 3.4% as singletons. This clonotype was seen repeatedly, ten times or more. Its matching antigen is unknown. V was clipped by 6 bases and J by 10 bases, with 21 bases between them. CDR1 and CDR2 (germline): MNHEY, SVGAGI. This CDR3 has 14 amino acids. Time point denoted: patch test 2, 6 weeks after DPC sensitization. Treatment: therapeutic diphenylcyclopropenone sensitization with weekly scalp DPC. Patch tests were applied only after blood draws. The sample was whole blood, taken in connection with sensitization to the hapten diphenylcyclopropenone (DPC). The source is a man aged 35 to 55 with alopecia areata. Some clones in this sample may be carry-over from other donors' samples. This rearrangement joins TRBV6-5 to TRBJ1-1; D is ambiguous. The CDR3 sequence: CASSPTRTTNGAFF. As DNA, the CDR3 is TGTGCCAGCAGCCCTACCCGGACCACAAATGGAGCTTTCTTT.